This TCR beta chain emerged from a study of T cells in Graves' hyperthyroidism and ophthalmopathy. Study conclusions and caveats: Also found in blood were most expanded thyroid clonotypes above 0.001. Ophthalmopathy was separated from stable hyperthyroidism by a 13 V-J model.

Patients were excluded for uncontrolled infection, other autoimmune disease, pregnancy or lactation. RNA transcripts gave rise to amplified TCR beta CDR3 regions. A set of HTBI primers served as the primers for a first-round RT-PCR of the TCR CDR3. In TCRdb, the multiplex PCR reads were re-called with MiXCR into one record per CDR3 protein. Altogether roughly 570,000 distinct CDR3 sequences are present, about 45% being singletons, with the ten largest covering about 8%. Germline-derived CDR1 and CDR2 are SGHAT and FQNNGV. This CDR3 is 13 amino acids long. V dropped 5 bases and J dropped 13 bases, with 15 bases sitting between them. About this clonotype itself: The antigen is undetermined.

The TCR sequence derives from a woman aged 18-29 years with Graves' hyperthyroidism. The sample was peripheral blood or thyroid tissue (not recorded which). The chain recombines TRBV11-2 with TRBJ1-6; D is undetermined. CDR3 sequence: CASSLRLPGPLHF. The CDR3 nucleotides are TGTGCCAGCAGCCTCAGACTGCCGGGGCCCCTCCACTTT.